This is a list of T cell receptor beta chains from one sample in a study of shared clonotypes between healthy human individuals. Profiling relied on immunoSEQ multiplex PCR, and the TCRdb table lists in-frame clones only, not all of them. The data show some 2,000,000 clones, roughly 96% seen once. Sequenced: naive CD4+ T cells sorted from blood. These receptor sequences come from a man aged 18 to 35 in good health. CDR3s leave out the opening cysteine and the closing phenylalanine or tryptophan.

v_gene | CDR3aa
TRBV10-3 | AISESRGDQPQH
TRBV11-2 | ASSLGPGADTQY
TRBV6-6 | ASSSFGQSSNQPQH
TRBV7-2 | ASRHVVGASYSPLH
TRBV18 | ASSPPGVPNYGYT
TRBV5-1 | ASSLGREGPHEQY
TRBV7-2 | ASRGGTGTKNTEAF
TRBV15 | ATSLLRGRSATDTQY
TRBV2 | ASVTTQSYEQY
TRBV7-2 | ASRIRTSGLNTQETQY
TRBV9 | ASSARPGNTEAF
TRBV10-1 | ASSVRLAGVGEQY
TRBV11-2 | ASSFGLAGAIYEQY
TRBV5-1 | ASSALTDTQY
TRBV7-9 | ASSEDRGLSPLH
TRBV6-1 | ASLQGPTYSYEQY
TRBV7-9 | ASSLQGANTGELF